This T cell receptor (beta chain) was recorded in a study of early T cells in non-severe SARS-CoV-2 infection. Study summary: Alpha and beta chains were unpaired, from unsorted whole-blood bulk RNA. Points from the study as a whole: Anti-spike CD8 responses were favored in VDJdb matching, and private and CD4 specificities were missed.

The CDR3 spans 15 residues. V lost 3 bases to trimming and J lost 0 bases; unmatched junction nucleotides: 3. Separate cDNA molecules each had unique molecular identifiers attached to them. One entry per CDR3 protein results from TCRdb running MiXCR on the 5' RACE reads. The table includes 74,000 or so distinct CDR3 sequences, around 10% detected once. With respect to this clonotype: Antigen: not known.

The chain links TRBV12-3 or TRBV12-4 to TRBJ1-1; 8 bases line up with TRBD1. This TCR was sampled from an adult who was a healthcare worker with PCR-confirmed SARS-CoV-2 infection or an uninfected control (not recorded which). The specimen sequenced was whole blood. The CDR3 here is CASSFGTGVNTEAFF. DNA of the CDR3: TGTGCCAGCAGTTTCGGGACAGGAGTGAACACTGAAGCTTTCTTT.